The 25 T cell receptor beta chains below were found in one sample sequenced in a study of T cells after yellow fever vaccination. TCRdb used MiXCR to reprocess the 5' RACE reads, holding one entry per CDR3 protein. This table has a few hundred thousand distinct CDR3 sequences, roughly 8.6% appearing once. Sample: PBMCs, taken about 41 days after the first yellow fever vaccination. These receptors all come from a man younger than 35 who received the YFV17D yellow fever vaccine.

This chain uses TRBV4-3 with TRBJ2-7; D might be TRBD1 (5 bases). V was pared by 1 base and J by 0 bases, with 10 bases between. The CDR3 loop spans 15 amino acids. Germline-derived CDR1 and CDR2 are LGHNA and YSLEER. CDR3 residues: CASSQGRQYSYEQYF. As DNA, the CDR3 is TGCGCCAGCAGCCAAGGACGACAGTACTCCTACGAGCAGTACTTC.

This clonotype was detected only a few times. Here the CDR3 reads CASSLFRNYGYTF. CDR3 bases: TGTGCCAGCAGCTTGTTCCGGAACTATGGCTACACCTTC. The V and J genes are TRBV5-6 and TRBJ1-2; D is undetermined. CDR3 length: 13 amino acids. Trimming pared 1 base from V and 2 bases from J, leaving 6 bases between. The germline V gene encodes CDR1 SGHDT and CDR2 YYEEEE.

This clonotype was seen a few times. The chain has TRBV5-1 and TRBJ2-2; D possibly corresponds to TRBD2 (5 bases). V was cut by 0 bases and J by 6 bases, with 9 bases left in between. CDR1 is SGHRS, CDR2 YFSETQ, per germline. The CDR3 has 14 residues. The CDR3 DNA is TGCGCCAGCAGCTTGGTGCCCGGGGCCGGGGAGCTGTTTTTT. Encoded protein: CASSLVPGAGELFF.

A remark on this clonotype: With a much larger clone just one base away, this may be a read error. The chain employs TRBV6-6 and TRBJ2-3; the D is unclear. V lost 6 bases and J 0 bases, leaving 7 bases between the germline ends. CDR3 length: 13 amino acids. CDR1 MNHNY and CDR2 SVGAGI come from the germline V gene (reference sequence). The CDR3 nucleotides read TGTGCCAGCAGGCCCCCTAGCACAGATACGCAGTATTTT. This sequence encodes CASRPPSTDTQYF.

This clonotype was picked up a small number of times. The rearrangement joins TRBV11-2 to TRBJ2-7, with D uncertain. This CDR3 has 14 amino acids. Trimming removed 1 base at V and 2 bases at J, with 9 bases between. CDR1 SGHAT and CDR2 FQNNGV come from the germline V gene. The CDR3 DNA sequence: TGTGCCAGCAGCTTAGCTAGTGGACCCTACGAGCAGTACGTC. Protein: CASSLASGPYEQYV.

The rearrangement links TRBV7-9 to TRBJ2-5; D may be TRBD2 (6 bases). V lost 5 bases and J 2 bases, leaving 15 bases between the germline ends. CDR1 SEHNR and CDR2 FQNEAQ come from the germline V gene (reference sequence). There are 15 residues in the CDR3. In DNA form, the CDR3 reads TGTGCCAGCAGCCGATGGGAGGTCAGACAAGAGACCCAGTACTTC. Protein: CASSRWEVRQETQYF.

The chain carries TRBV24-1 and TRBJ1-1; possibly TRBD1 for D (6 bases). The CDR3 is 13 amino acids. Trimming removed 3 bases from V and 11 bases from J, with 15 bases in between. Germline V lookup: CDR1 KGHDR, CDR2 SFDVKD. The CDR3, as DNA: TGTGCCACCAGTGATGGTACAGGGATGTACGCTTTCTTT. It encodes CATSDGTGMYAFF.

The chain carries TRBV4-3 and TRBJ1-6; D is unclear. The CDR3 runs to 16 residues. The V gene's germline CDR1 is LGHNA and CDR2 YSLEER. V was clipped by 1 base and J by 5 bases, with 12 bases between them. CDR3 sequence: CASSQGSRIDNSPLHF. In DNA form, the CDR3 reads TGCGCCAGCAGCCAAGGGTCCCGCATAGATAATTCACCCCTCCACTTT.

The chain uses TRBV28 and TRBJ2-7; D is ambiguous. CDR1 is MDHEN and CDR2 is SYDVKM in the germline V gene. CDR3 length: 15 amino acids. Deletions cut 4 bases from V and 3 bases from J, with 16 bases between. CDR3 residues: CASSSTQVSGYEQYV. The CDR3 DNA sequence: TGTGCCAGCAGTTCTACCCAAGTAAGTGGCTACGAGCAGTACGTC.

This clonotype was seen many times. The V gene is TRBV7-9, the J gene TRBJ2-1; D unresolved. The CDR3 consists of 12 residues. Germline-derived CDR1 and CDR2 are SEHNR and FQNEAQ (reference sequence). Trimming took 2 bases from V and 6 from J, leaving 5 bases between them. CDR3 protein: CASSLSSNEQFF. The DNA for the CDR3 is TGTGCCAGCAGCTTAAGCTCCAATGAGCAGTTCTTC.

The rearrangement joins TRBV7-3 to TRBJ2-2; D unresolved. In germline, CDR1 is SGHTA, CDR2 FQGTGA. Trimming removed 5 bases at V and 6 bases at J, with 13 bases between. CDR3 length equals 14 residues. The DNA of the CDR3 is TGTGCCAGCAGCCCAGACGTTTACCCCGGGGAGCTGTTTTTT. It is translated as CASSPDVYPGELFF.

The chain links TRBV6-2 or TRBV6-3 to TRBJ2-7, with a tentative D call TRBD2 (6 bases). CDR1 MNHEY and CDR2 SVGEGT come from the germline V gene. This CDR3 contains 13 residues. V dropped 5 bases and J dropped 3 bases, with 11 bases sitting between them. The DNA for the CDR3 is TGTGCCAGCAGTAGGACTACTGTCTACGAGCAGTACGTC. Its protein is CASSRTTVYEQYV.

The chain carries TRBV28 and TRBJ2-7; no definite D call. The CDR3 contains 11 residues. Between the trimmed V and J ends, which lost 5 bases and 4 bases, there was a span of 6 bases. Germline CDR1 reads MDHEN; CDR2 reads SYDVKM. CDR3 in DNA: TGTGCCAGCAGTAGCCAGTACGAGCAGTACGTC. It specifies CASSSQYEQYV.

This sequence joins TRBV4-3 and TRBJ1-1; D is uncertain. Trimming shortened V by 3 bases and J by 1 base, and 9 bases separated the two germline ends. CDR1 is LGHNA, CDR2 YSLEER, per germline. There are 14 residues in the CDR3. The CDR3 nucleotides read TGCGCCAGCAGCCAGCCCGGGCCGAACACTGAAGCTTTCTTT. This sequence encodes CASSQPGPNTEAFF.

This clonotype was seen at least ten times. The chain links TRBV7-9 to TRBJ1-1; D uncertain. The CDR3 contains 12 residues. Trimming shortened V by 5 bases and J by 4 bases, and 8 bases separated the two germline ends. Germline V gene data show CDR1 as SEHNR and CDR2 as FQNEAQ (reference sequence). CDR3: CASSQEFTEAFF. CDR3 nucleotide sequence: TGTGCCAGCAGCCAGGAGTTCACTGAAGCTTTCTTT.

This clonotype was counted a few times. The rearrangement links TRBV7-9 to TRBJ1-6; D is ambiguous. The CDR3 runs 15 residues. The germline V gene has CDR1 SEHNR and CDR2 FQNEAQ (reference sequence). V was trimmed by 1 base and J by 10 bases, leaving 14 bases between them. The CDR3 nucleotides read TGTGCCAGCAGCTTAGACGGGGAAGGCGGATCACCCCTCCACTTT. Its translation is CASSLDGEGGSPLHF.

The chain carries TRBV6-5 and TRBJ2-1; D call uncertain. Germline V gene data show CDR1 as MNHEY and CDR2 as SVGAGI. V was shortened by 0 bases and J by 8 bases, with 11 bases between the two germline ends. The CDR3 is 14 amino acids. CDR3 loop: CASSYSTRYDEQFF. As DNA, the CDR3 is TGTGCCAGCAGTTACTCGACGAGGTACGATGAGCAGTTCTTC.

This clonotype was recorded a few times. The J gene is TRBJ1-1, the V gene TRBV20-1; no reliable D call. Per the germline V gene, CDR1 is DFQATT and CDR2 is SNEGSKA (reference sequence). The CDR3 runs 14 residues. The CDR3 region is CSGRPPGTLNEAFF. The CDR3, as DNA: TGCAGCGGAAGGCCCCCGGGAACCTTAAATGAAGCTTTCTTT.

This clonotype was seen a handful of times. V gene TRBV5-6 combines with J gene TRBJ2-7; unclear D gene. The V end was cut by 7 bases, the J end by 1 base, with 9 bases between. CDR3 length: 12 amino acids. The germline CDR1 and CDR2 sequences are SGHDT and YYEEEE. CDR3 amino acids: CASVIPSYEQYF. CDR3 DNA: TGTGCCAGCGTGATCCCTTCCTACGAGCAGTACTTC.

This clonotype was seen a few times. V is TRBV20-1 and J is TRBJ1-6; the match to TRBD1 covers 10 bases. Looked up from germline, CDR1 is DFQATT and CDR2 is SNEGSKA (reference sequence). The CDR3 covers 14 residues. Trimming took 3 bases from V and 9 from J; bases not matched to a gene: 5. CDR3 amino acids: CSARRGQGPSPLHF. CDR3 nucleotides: TGCAGTGCTAGGCGGGGACAGGGGCCTTCACCCCTCCACTTT.

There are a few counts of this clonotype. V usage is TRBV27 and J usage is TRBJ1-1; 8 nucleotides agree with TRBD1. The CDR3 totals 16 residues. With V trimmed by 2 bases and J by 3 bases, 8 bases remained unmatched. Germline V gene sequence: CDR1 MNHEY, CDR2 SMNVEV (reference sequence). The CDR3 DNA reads TGTGCCAGCAGTTTAGGGACAGGCTCAGGGGACACTGAAGCTTTCTTT. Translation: CASSLGTGSGDTEAFF.

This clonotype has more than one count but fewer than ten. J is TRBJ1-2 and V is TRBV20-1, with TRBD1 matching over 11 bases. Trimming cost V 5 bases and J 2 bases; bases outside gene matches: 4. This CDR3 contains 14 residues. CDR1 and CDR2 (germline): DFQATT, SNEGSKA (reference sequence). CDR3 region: CSAPWTGGNYGYTF. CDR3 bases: TGCAGTGCTCCCTGGACAGGGGGCAACTATGGCTACACCTTC.

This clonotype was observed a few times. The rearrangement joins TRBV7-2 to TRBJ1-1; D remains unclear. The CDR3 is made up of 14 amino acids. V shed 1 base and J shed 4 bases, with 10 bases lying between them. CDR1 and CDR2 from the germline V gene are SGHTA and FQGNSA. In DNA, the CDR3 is TGTGCCAGCAGCTTAGACTGGGGAAGCACTGAAGCTTTCTTT. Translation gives CASSLDWGSTEAFF. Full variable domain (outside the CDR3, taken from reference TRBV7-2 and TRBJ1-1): GAGVSQSPSNKVTEKGKDVELRCDPISGHTALYWYRQSLGQGLEFLIYFQGNSAPDKSGLPSDRFSAERTGGSVSTLTIQRTQQEDSAVYLCASSLDWGSTEAFFGQGTRLTVV.

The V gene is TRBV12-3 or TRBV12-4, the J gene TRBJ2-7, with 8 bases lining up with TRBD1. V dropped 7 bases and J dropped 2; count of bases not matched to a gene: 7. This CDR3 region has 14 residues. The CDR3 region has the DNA TGTGCCAGCATCGAACGGACAGGGCCCTACGAGCAGTACTTC. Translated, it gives CASIERTGPYEQYF.

The CDR3 DNA is TGTGCCAGCAGCTCGAGTCCCCCGGGACTAGCGGGGGGGAGCTCCTACAATGAGCAGTTCTTC. Translated, it gives CASSSSPPGLAGGSSYNEQFF. This chain connects TRBV11-2 to TRBJ2-1; 16 nucleotides agree with TRBD2. The germline V gene has CDR1 SGHAT and CDR2 FQNNGV. Trimming at V came to 4 bases and at J to 0 bases, leaving 12 bases not matched to a gene. CDR3 length: 21 residues.